Below, 20 T cell receptor beta chains from the same sample are listed, as sequenced in a study of somatic mutations in cytotoxic T cells in rheumatoid arthritis. The data were produced by immunoSEQ multiplex PCR, yet TCRdb's version contains in-frame clones alone and is incomplete. The sample has 5,500 to 6,000 clones, about four fifths seen once. The specimen sequenced was CD8+ T cells sorted from blood. The source of these receptors is an adult with rheumatoid arthritis.

The J gene is TRBJ2-7, the V gene TRBV29-1; D is possibly TRBD2 (6 bases). This CDR3 is built from 14 residues. Germline V gene data show CDR1 as SQVTM and CDR2 as ANQGSEA. Trimming pared 1 base from V and 6 bases from J, leaving 16 bases between. This CDR3 is CSVEVSLGGSEQYF. The CDR3 nucleotides read TGCAGCGTTGAAGTTTCCCTGGGAGGTAGCGAGCAGTACTTC.

The chain is built from TRBV5-4 and TRBJ2-5, with 8 nucleotides matching TRBD1. The CDR3 length is 15 residues. The V gene end was trimmed by 3 bases and the J gene end by 1 base; junction bases not matched to a gene: 5. The V gene's germline CDR1 is SGHNT and CDR2 YYREEE (reference sequence). The CDR3 coding sequence is TGTGCCAGCAGCTCCGGACAGGGCCTCCAAGAGACCCAGTACTTC. Translating gives CASSSGQGLQETQYF.

The J gene is TRBJ2-3, the V gene TRBV7-8, with 7 bases identical to TRBD2. The CDR3 loop spans 16 amino acids. CDR1 SGHVS and CDR2 FQNEAQ come from the germline V gene. V shed 4 bases and J 0 bases; nucleotides not matched to a gene: 7. The CDR3 region is CASSSSTSRSTDTQYF. The CDR3 coding sequence is TGTGCCAGCAGCTCTTCGACTAGCAGGAGCACAGATACGCAGTATTTT.

The chain is built from TRBV28 and TRBJ2-1; 11 positions match TRBD2. This CDR3 region has 18 residues. The ends lost 2 bases at V and 1 base at J; junction bases unmatched: 7. Germline-derived CDR1 and CDR2 are MDHEN and SYDVKM. Here the CDR3 reads CASSLPTSGSFSYNEQFF. The DNA of the CDR3 is TGTGCCAGCAGTTTACCTACTAGCGGGAGCTTTTCCTACAATGAGCAGTTCTTC.

V usage is TRBV6-4 and J usage is TRBJ2-2; D is possibly TRBD2 (6 bases). V was shortened by 4 bases and J by 3 bases, with 6 bases between the two germline ends. The CDR3 is made up of 13 amino acids. Germline V CDR1 and CDR2: MRHNA, SNTAGT. The CDR3 DNA sequence: TGTGCCAGCAGTGCGGGAGACACCGGGGAGCTGTTTTTT. Translation gives CASSAGDTGELFF.

J is TRBJ1-2 and V is TRBV5-4, with D hard to call. Per the germline V gene, CDR1 is SGHNT and CDR2 is YYREEE (reference sequence). This CDR3 is built from 15 residues. Trimming left V 4 bases short and J 4 bases short, with 17 bases between. For the CDR3, the DNA is TGTGCCAGCAGCCCACTTGAACTATCGGCCTATGGCTACACCTTC. It yields the protein CASSPLELSAYGYTF.

V and J are TRBV4-1 and TRBJ2-5; 8 bases map to TRBD2. This CDR3 has 16 amino acids. Germline CDR1 reads MGHRA; CDR2 reads YSYEKL. The junction had 9 bases not matched to a gene; V was cut back by 1 base and J by 5 bases. CDR3 nucleotide sequence: TGCGCCAGCAGCCAAGTTGGCGCTAGCGGGCGTGAGACCCAGTACTTC. This translates into CASSQVGASGRETQYF.

The chain recombines TRBV6-4 with TRBJ2-1; the match to TRBD2 covers 7 bases. V lost 0 bases, J lost 7 bases, and 3 bases stayed unmatched. Germline V gene sequence: CDR1 MRHNA, CDR2 SNTAGT. CDR3 length: 14 residues. CDR3 sequence reads: CASSDSGGSNEQFF. For the CDR3, the DNA is TGTGCCAGCAGTGACTCGGGGGGGTCGAATGAGCAGTTCTTC.

The V gene is TRBV29-1, the J gene TRBJ2-7; TRBD1 agrees at 10 bases. The CDR3 is made up of 14 amino acids. V lost 5 bases, J lost 5 bases, and 9 bases stayed unmatched. CDR1 and CDR2 from the germline V gene are SQVTM and ANQGSEA. The CDR3 sequence: CSVNGGQGIHEQYF. As DNA, the CDR3 is TGCAGCGTTAACGGGGGACAGGGGATTCACGAGCAGTACTTC.

There are a few counts of this clone. The chain joins TRBV9 to TRBJ2-7; weak D call: TRBD2 (6 bases). The CDR3 loop spans 16 amino acids. The V and J ends lost 0 bases and 4 bases respectively, with 17 bases between them. From germline, CDR1 is SGDLS and CDR2 YYNGEE. CDR3: CASSVGSKRVPYEQYF. The CDR3, as DNA: TGTGCCAGCAGCGTAGGATCGAAGCGGGTTCCTTACGAGCAGTACTTC.

The rearrangement uses TRBV2 and TRBJ1-1; D ambiguous. The V end was cut by 8 bases, the J end by 5 bases, with 9 bases between. CDR1 is SNHLY, CDR2 FYNNEI, per germline. This CDR3 is 11 amino acids long. In DNA form, the CDR3 reads TGTGCCAGCTTCCCTGGGACTGAAGCTTTCTTT. Its protein is CASFPGTEAFF.

CDR3 sequence (DNA): TGCGCCAGCAGCTTGGCCGGGAACACTGAAGCTTTCTTT. Its protein product is CASSLAGNTEAFF. J is TRBJ1-1 and V is TRBV5-1, with D unresolved. Germline V gives CDR1 SGHRS, CDR2 YFSETQ. CDR3 length: 13 residues. Trimming left V 0 bases short and J 1 base short, with 4 bases between.

The CDR3 nucleotides read TGTGCCAGTAGCGAGCTGTGGCAGGGAGACTCCTACGAGCAGTACTTC. It encodes CASSELWQGDSYEQYF. V is TRBV19 and J is TRBJ2-7; the D gene could be TRBD1 or TRBD2 (5 bases each). Germline CDR1 reads LNHDA; CDR2 reads SQIVND (reference sequence). CDR3 length: 16 amino acids. Trimming took off 6 bases at V and 0 bases at J, with 18 bases between the two ends.

V and J are TRBV7-9 and TRBJ2-5; no clear D. Germline V gene lookup returns CDR1 SEHNR and CDR2 FQNEAQ (reference sequence). Trimming stripped 3 bases from V and 4 bases from J, with 15 bases between. The CDR3 loop spans 15 amino acids. CDR3 in amino acids: CASSFLGPGRETQYF. The CDR3 coding sequence is TGTGCCAGCAGCTTCCTCGGGCCAGGTCGAGAGACCCAGTACTTC. Drawing the rest from reference TRBV7-9 and TRBJ2-5, the complete variable domain is DTGVSQNPRHKITKRGQNVTFRCDPISEHNRLYWYRQTLGQGPEFLTYFQNEAQLEKSRLLSDRFSAERPKGSFSTLEIQRTEQGDSAMYLCASSFLGPGRETQYFGPGTRLLVL.

The chain employs TRBV5-1 and TRBJ2-3; 7 nucleotides line up with TRBD1. Germline V gene sequence: CDR1 SGHRS, CDR2 YFSETQ. V shed 5 bases and J 1 base; nucleotides not matched to a gene: 4. The CDR3 length is 14 residues. The CDR3 region has the DNA TGCGCCAGCAGAACAGGGGCCCGCACAGATACGCAGTATTTT. The encoded protein is CASRTGARTDTQYF.

The gene calls are TRBV28 and TRBJ2-1; TRBD2 matches 9 bases. V trimming: 3 bases; J trimming: 7 bases; junction bases outside the gene matches: 4. The CDR3 has 14 residues. Germline lookup yields CDR1 MDHEN and CDR2 SYDVKM. The chain's CDR3 is CASSFRLAGNEQFF. The CDR3 region has the DNA TGTGCCAGCAGTTTCCGCCTAGCGGGAAATGAGCAGTTCTTC.

The genes are TRBV4-2 and TRBJ2-1; 9 nucleotides match TRBD2. The CDR3 totals 16 residues. Germline V lookup: CDR1 LGHNA, CDR2 YNFKEQ. The ends lost 0 bases at V and 6 bases at J; junction bases unmatched: 6. CDR3 coding DNA: TGTGCCAGCAGCCAAGAAAGTAGCGGGAGTCCCAATGAGCAGTTCTTC. Protein: CASSQESSGSPNEQFF.

The V call is TRBV19, the J call TRBJ2-1; D unclear. Germline loops: CDR1 LNHDA, CDR2 SQIVND (reference sequence). Trimming stripped 5 bases from V and 8 bases from J, with 16 bases between. This CDR3 is built from 14 residues. CDR3: CASSLRTLPDEQFF. The CDR3 DNA reads as TGTGCCAGTAGTCTCCGGACCCTTCCCGATGAGCAGTTCTTC. The full variable domain, its missing parts supplied by reference TRBV19 and TRBJ2-1, is DGGITQSPKYLFRKEGQNVTLSCEQNLNHDAMYWYRQDPGQGLRLIYYSQIVNDFQKGDIAEGYSVSREKKESFPLTVTSAQKNPTAFYLCASSLRTLPDEQFFGPGTRLTVL.

CDR3 DNA sequence: TGTGCCAGCTTTGGACTAGCGGGCAATGAGCAGTTCTTC. Residues: CASFGLAGNEQFF. This chain connects TRBV6-5 to TRBJ2-1, with TRBD2 matching over 11 bases. Germline V lookup: CDR1 MNHEY, CDR2 SVGAGI. The CDR3 length is 13 residues. V lost 8 bases, J lost 6 bases, and 3 bases stayed unmatched.

The chain employs TRBV7-2 and TRBJ2-2, with D possibly matching TRBD1 (6 bases). Deletions cut 5 bases from V and 3 bases from J, with 10 bases between. The length of the CDR3 is 14 residues. CDR1 SGHTA and CDR2 FQGNSA come from the germline V gene. The CDR3 DNA reads TGTGCCAGCAGCGCTACAGGGTACACCGGGGAGCTGTTTTTT. It is translated as CASSATGYTGELFF.